This T cell receptor (beta chain) was captured in a study of blood T cell repertoires in COVID-19. Study context: Samples representing acute and convalescent COVID-19 were sourced from the United States, Italy and Spain. Sample material is recorded as cDNA or gDNA derived from T cells, B-cell-depleted T cells, or PBMCs.

Authors' analysis steps: Estimation of nucleated cell counts relied on the amplification of reference gene primers. Sequencing was performed with immunoSEQ multiplex PCR; in TCRdb, only in-frame clones are kept and a portion is missing. The DNA was the basis for D and trimming; V, J and clone size are from that table. This sample has about 68,000 clones, with roughly 88% found just once. Germline-derived CDR1 and CDR2 are KGHDR and SFDVKD. The CDR3 consists of 16 residues. V was pared by 3 bases and J by 4 bases, with 10 bases of the junction left unmatched. The chain combines TRBV24-1 with TRBJ1-1; 7 positions agree with TRBD1. Source material: peripheral blood. The receptor was derived from a human donor in a cohort sampled during active COVID-19. The CDR3 sequence: CATSDPGQEGTTEAFF. For the CDR3, the DNA is TGTGCCACCAGTGATCCAGGACAGGAGGGGACCACTGAAGCTTTCTTT.